The T cell receptor (beta chain) under discussion was sequenced for a study of shared clonotypes between healthy human individuals. Points from the study as a whole: Blood was the sole source, and tissue repertoires probably differ.

Of note for this clone: Its antigen is still unknown.

Each cell subset's genomic DNA was divided evenly among several immunoSEQ plates. The table came from immunoSEQ multiplex PCR; TCRdb's copy has only in-frame clones and leaves some out. Among more than 2,000,000 clones listed, approximately 93% were seen once. Germline V CDR1 and CDR2: MDHEN, SYDVKM. CDR3 size: 17 residues. J lost 5 bases, V lost 1 base, and 13 bases had no gene match. The receptor comes from a young man in good health. Some clones in this sample may be carry-over from other donors' samples. The chain links TRBV28 to TRBJ1-1; 7 bases map to TRBD1. The sample comprised naive CD4+ T cells from PBMCs. The subset denotes: CD45RA+ positively selected. Written as DNA, the CDR3 is TGTGCCAGCAGTTTATCCCAGTGGGGGACAGTTCGAACTGAAGCTTTCTTT. Translation: CASSLSQWGTVRTEAFF.